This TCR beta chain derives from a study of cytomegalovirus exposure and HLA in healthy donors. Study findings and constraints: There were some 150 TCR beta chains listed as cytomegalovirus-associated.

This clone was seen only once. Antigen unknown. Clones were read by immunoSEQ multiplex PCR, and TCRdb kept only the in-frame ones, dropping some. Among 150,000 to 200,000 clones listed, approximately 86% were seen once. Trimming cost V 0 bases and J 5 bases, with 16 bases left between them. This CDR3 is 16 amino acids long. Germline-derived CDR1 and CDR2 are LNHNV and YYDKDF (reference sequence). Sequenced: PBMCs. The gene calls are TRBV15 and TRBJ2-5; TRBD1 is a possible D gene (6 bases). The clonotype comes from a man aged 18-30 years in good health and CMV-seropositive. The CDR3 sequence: CATSRDNPNRAETQYF. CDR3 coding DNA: TGTGCCACCAGCAGAGATAATCCGAACAGGGCTGAGACCCAGTACTTC.